The source of this T cell receptor beta chain is a study of control samples from healthy donors and cancer patients. From germline, CDR1 is SQVTM and CDR2 ANQGSEA. Trimming cost V 6 bases and J 0 bases; bases outside gene matches: 3. CDR3 length: 13 residues. Sequenced by immunoSEQ multiplex PCR; TCRdb stores in-frame clones only, minus some. The table has 90,000 to 100,000 clones, about 80% seen once. Sequenced sample: blood. This TCR was recovered from a woman aged 25 to 45 in good health. The chain is built from TRBV29-1 and TRBJ1-1; 8 bases line up with TRBD1. The CDR3: CSVRTGMNTEAFF. The CDR3 nucleotides are TGCAGCGTCAGGACAGGGATGAACACTGAAGCTTTCTTT.